This passage covers 30 T cell receptor beta chains from one sample sequenced in a study of PD-1 blockade in classical Hodgkin lymphoma. Measured with immunoSEQ multiplex PCR; TCRdb has only the in-frame clones, and not every one. The sample consists of more than 30,000 clones, around 80% of them appearing once. Time point reported: cycle 4 day 1 (C4D1), after around six weeks of nivolumab. Every single patient, without exception, relapsed after autologous stem cell transplantation, and brentuximab vedotin exposure varied. Material: peripheral blood mononuclear cells (PBMCs), obtained before the fourth cycle of nivolumab. The origin of the receptors is a human donor with classical Hodgkin lymphoma.

The J gene is TRBJ1-2, the V gene TRBV2; 9 nucleotides match TRBD1. J gave up 3 bases and V 4 bases, and 3 bases lay outside the gene matches. The germline V gene has CDR1 SNHLY and CDR2 FYNNEI. CDR3 length: 14 residues. In DNA form, the CDR3 reads TGTGCCAGCAGTGGGGACAGGGCTTACTATGGCTACACCTTC. This encodes CASSGDRAYYGYTF.

The chain recombines TRBV9 with TRBJ2-3; tentatively, D is TRBD1 (5 bases). The CDR3 runs 14 residues. V dropped 3 bases and J dropped 4 bases, with 12 bases sitting between them. Germline V gene sequence: CDR1 SGDLS, CDR2 YYNGEE. The CDR3 region has the DNA TGTGCCAGCAGCGCTTCAGGGTCGGCAGATACGCAGTATTTT. Translated, it gives CASSASGSADTQYF.

The chain links TRBV6-5 to TRBJ2-1, with D possibly being TRBD2 (6 bases). Between the trimmed V and J ends, which lost 8 bases and 8 bases, there was a span of 10 bases. Germline-derived CDR1 and CDR2 are MNHEY and SVGAGI. CDR3 length: 11 amino acids. CDR3 amino acids: CASGTGDEQFF. CDR3 bases: TGTGCCAGCGGGACTGGGGATGAGCAGTTCTTC.

The rearrangement uses TRBV6-5 and TRBJ1-1; D gene ambiguous. This CDR3 spans 14 amino acids. The germline V and J ends were trimmed by 2 bases and 1 base, with 8 bases remaining between them. Germline CDR1 and CDR2: MNHEY and SVGAGI. The DNA of the CDR3 is TGTGCCAGCAGTTACGCAGGCGCGAACACTGAAGCTTTCTTT. It encodes CASSYAGANTEAFF.

This rearrangement joins TRBV5-4 to TRBJ1-2; D is undetermined. Trimming left V 1 base short and J 8 bases short, with 15 bases between. The germline gives CDR1 SGHNT, CDR2 YYREEE (reference sequence). The CDR3 sequence is 14 residues long. This CDR3 is CASSLRWATRGYTF. DNA for the CDR3: TGTGCCAGCAGCTTGAGGTGGGCCACCCGGGGCTACACCTTC.

CDR3 residues: CASSPGFNSNQPQHF. DNA for the CDR3: TGTGCCAGCAGTCCGGGATTTAATAGCAATCAGCCCCAGCATTTT. The rearrangement joins TRBV6-5 to TRBJ1-5, with D hard to call. The CDR3 sequence is 15 residues long. Germline-derived CDR1 and CDR2 are MNHEY and SVGAGI. The germline V and J ends were trimmed by 5 bases and 0 bases, with 11 bases remaining between them.

This clone turned up a few times. The chain employs TRBV7-9 and TRBJ1-4; possible D gene TRBD1, 5 bases. V was shortened by 0 bases and J by 6 bases, with 8 bases between the two germline ends. Germline CDR1 reads SEHNR; CDR2 reads FQNEAQ (reference sequence). The CDR3 is 14 amino acids. CDR3 bases: TGTGCCAGCAGCTTAGCACGGGGGGATGAAAAACTGTTTTTT. Its translation: CASSLARGDEKLFF.

The chain employs TRBV5-4 and TRBJ2-5, with 13 bases matching TRBD2. Unmatched junction bases numbered 14, after V lost 3 bases and J lost 3 bases. From germline, CDR1 is SGHNT and CDR2 YYREEE (reference sequence). The CDR3 has 19 amino acids. The CDR3 here is CASSYGLAGVLAGEETQYF. The DNA of the CDR3 is TGTGCCAGCAGCTACGGACTAGCGGGGGTCCTGGCGGGGGAAGAGACCCAGTACTTC. The full variable domain, its missing parts supplied by reference TRBV5-4 and TRBJ2-5, is ETGVTQSPTHLIKTRGQQVTLRCSSQSGHNTVSWYQQALGQGPQFIFQYYREEENGRGNFPPRFSGLQFPNYSSELNVNALELDDSALYLCASSYGLAGVLAGEETQYFGPGTRLLVL.

The J gene is TRBJ2-7, the V gene TRBV25-1, with 10 nucleotides matching TRBD1. With V trimmed by 5 bases and J by 7 bases, 14 bases remained unmatched. The CDR3 is 16 residues long. Germline values: CDR1 MGHDK, CDR2 SYGVNS. CDR3 loop: CASSSRTGGFFEEQYF. CDR3 nucleotides: TGTGCCAGCAGTTCGCGGACAGGGGGGTTCTTCGAGGAGCAGTACTTC.

This clone was picked up a small number of times. The rearrangement uses TRBV5-1 and TRBJ2-7, with D uncertain. V lost 4 bases, J lost 6 bases, and 14 bases lay in between. CDR1 is SGHRS, CDR2 YFSETQ, per germline. CDR3 length: 13 amino acids. The DNA of the CDR3 is TGCGCCAGCAGCGTACCAAGGGCTGGCGAGCAGTACTTC. This translates into CASSVPRAGEQYF.

This clone is a singleton in its sample. The chain couples TRBV11-2 to TRBJ2-7, with D perhaps matching TRBD1 or TRBD2 (7 bases each). This CDR3 is 16 amino acids long. The germline V gene has CDR1 SGHAT and CDR2 FQNNGV. Trimming took 5 bases from V and 0 from J, leaving 17 bases between them. The CDR3 loop is CASSPSPGGGSYEQYF. The CDR3 region has the DNA TGTGCCAGCAGCCCATCTCCAGGGGGGGGCTCCTACGAGCAGTACTTC.

This chain joins TRBV4-1 and TRBJ2-7; 7 bases are shared with TRBD2. V shed 2 bases and J 1 base; nucleotides not matched to a gene: 8. The CDR3 has 16 amino acids. Germline CDR1 is MGHRA and CDR2 is YSYEKL. DNA for the CDR3: TGCGCCAGCAGCCAATCTTTTAGCGGGTTATCCTACGAGCAGTACTTC. Its protein product is CASSQSFSGLSYEQYF.

The chain is built from TRBV6-5 and TRBJ2-5, with D possibly TRBD2 on 6 matching bases. The V and J ends lost 5 bases and 4 bases respectively, with 11 bases between them. Germline V CDR1 and CDR2: MNHEY, SVGAGI. The CDR3 covers 13 residues. The CDR3 spells CASSLQGGETQYF. CDR3 DNA sequence: TGTGCCAGCAGTCTCCAGGGAGGAGAGACCCAGTACTTC.

The gene calls are TRBV11-1 and TRBJ2-7; D is unresolved. Trimming pared 4 bases from V and 7 bases from J, leaving 11 bases between. Germline CDR1 reads SGHAT; CDR2 reads FQDESV (reference sequence). CDR3 length: 12 amino acids. CDR3 bases: TGTGCCAGCAGCTCGCTAGGTGGGGAGCAGTACTTC. It encodes CASSSLGGEQYF. Together with reference TRBV11-1 and TRBJ2-7, the CDR3 gives the full variable domain: EAEVAQSPRYKITEKSQAVAFWCDPISGHATLYWYRQILGQGPELLVQFQDESVVDDSQLPKDRFSAERLKGVDSTLKIQPAELGDSAMYLCASSSLGGEQYFGPGTRLTVT.

There are a few counts of this clone. The chain recombines TRBV14 with TRBJ1-5, with D hard to call. V lost 0 bases and J 5 bases, leaving 5 bases between the germline ends. This CDR3 region has 13 residues. Germline V CDR1 and CDR2: SGHDN, FVKESK. The CDR3 spells CASSQDYYQPQHF. The CDR3 bases are TGTGCCAGCAGCCAAGATTATTATCAGCCCCAGCATTTT.

The chain recombines TRBV27 with TRBJ1-3; D possibly corresponds to TRBD1 (6 bases). CDR3 length equals 15 residues. Germline-derived CDR1 and CDR2 are MNHEY and SMNVEV (reference sequence). V was cut by 6 bases and J by 0 bases, with 12 bases left in between. CDR3 amino acids: CASRTRGLSGNTIYF. As DNA, the CDR3 is TGTGCCAGCAGAACCAGGGGACTCTCTGGAAACACCATATATTTT.

The chain combines TRBV7-8 with TRBJ2-5, with TRBD2 matching over 7 bases. V lost 5 bases to trimming and J lost 2 bases; unmatched junction nucleotides: 5. CDR3 length: 14 amino acids. CDR1 is SGHVS and CDR2 is FQNEAQ in the germline V gene. CDR3 loop: CASSVGLVQETQYF. DNA for the CDR3: TGTGCCAGCAGCGTTGGACTAGTACAAGAGACCCAGTACTTC. The variable domain in full, with the rest retrieved from reference TRBV7-8 and TRBJ2-5, is GAGVSQSPRYKVAKRGQDVALRCDPISGHVSLFWYQQALGQGPEFLTYFQNEAQLDKSGLPSDRFFAERPEGSVSTLKIQRTQQEDSAVYLCASSVGLVQETQYFGPGTRLLVL.

The rearrangement joins TRBV12-5 to TRBJ1-1; D unresolved. The CDR3 consists of 13 residues. V lost 6 bases to trimming and J lost 3 bases, with 11 bases between them. The germline V gene has CDR1 LGHNT and CDR2 FRNRAP. In nucleotides, the CDR3 is TGTGCTAGTGGATGGTCAAGAGACACTGAAGCTTTCTTT. It yields the protein CASGWSRDTEAFF.

The gene calls are TRBV6-5 and TRBJ2-1; perhaps TRBD1 as D (5 bases). V was clipped by 2 bases and J by 15 bases, with 14 bases between them. This CDR3 is 12 amino acids long. The germline V gene has CDR1 MNHEY and CDR2 SVGAGI. In DNA, the CDR3 is TGTGCCAGCAGTTACGGGGCAGGCGCAATGTTCTTC. Protein product: CASSYGAGAMFF.

The rearrangement joins TRBV5-4 to TRBJ2-2; TRBD2 is a possible D gene (5 bases). This CDR3 spans 15 amino acids. CDR1 SGHNT and CDR2 YYREEE come from the germline V gene (reference sequence). V was clipped by 9 bases and J by 2 bases, with 17 bases between them. CDR3 coding DNA: TGTGCCACCAAGCCGACGGGGTTTAACACCGGGGAGCTGTTTTTT. This gives the protein CATKPTGFNTGELFF.

The genes are TRBV9 and TRBJ2-3; tentatively, D is TRBD1 (6 bases). CDR3 length: 13 residues. V shed 4 bases and J shed 8 bases, with 14 bases lying between them. CDR1 and CDR2 from the germline V gene are SGDLS and YYNGEE. In nucleotides, the CDR3 is TGTGCCAGCAGCACGACAGGCGAGAGTACGCAGTATTTT. Its protein product is CASSTTGESTQYF.

The chain employs TRBV29-1 and TRBJ2-1; the D gene is possibly TRBD2 (6 bases). The length of the CDR3 is 13 residues. Trimming removed 4 bases at V and 3 bases at J, with 10 bases between. The germline CDR1 and CDR2 sequences are SQVTM and ANQGSEA. CDR3 sequence reads: CSVGQGGYNEQFF. CDR3 DNA sequence: TGCAGCGTTGGTCAGGGAGGCTACAATGAGCAGTTCTTC.

The chain links TRBV4-3 to TRBJ1-3; D gene unclear. Germline assignment: CDR1 LGHNA and CDR2 YSLEER. V lost 0 bases and J 0 bases, leaving 6 bases between the germline ends. CDR3 length equals 15 residues. The CDR3 reads CASSQDSRSGNTIYF. Here the CDR3 DNA reads TGCGCCAGCAGCCAAGATAGCCGCTCTGGAAACACCATATATTTT.

This chain links TRBV4-3 with TRBJ2-3; unclear D gene. Trimming removed 0 bases from V and 2 bases from J, with 6 bases in between. The CDR3 runs to 14 residues. Per the germline V gene, CDR1 is LGHNA and CDR2 is YSLEER. CDR3 residues: CASSQDSNTDTQYF. In nucleotides, the CDR3 is TGCGCCAGCAGCCAAGATAGCAACACAGATACGCAGTATTTT.

The chain couples TRBV7-2 to TRBJ2-1; D is unresolved. Germline values: CDR1 SGHTA, CDR2 FQGNSA. The V end lost 1 base, the J end lost 10 bases, and 11 bases lay between the germline ends. The CDR3 runs 13 residues. CDR3 protein: CASSLESVGEQFF. The CDR3 DNA follows: TGTGCCAGCAGCTTAGAGAGTGTTGGGGAGCAGTTCTTC. Based on the CDR3 plus reference TRBV7-2 and TRBJ2-1, the full variable domain is GAGVSQSPSNKVTEKGKDVELRCDPISGHTALYWYRQSLGQGLEFLIYFQGNSAPDKSGLPSDRFSAERTGGSVSTLTIQRTQQEDSAVYLCASSLESVGEQFFGPGTRLTVL.

V usage is TRBV2 and J usage is TRBJ2-5, with D possibly TRBD2 on 5 matching bases. V lost 8 bases to trimming and J lost 3 bases, with 10 bases between them. Germline V CDR1 and CDR2: SNHLY, FYNNEI. This CDR3 is built from 12 residues. CDR3 nucleotides: TGTGCCAGCGGGTATAGCGAAGAGACCCAGTACTTC. Translated, it gives CASGYSEETQYF.

This clone was recorded only once. The chain links TRBV19 to TRBJ2-2; D might be TRBD1 (6 bases). The CDR3 totals 14 residues. V was trimmed by 9 bases and J by 7 bases, leaving 18 bases between them. From germline, CDR1 is LNHDA and CDR2 SQIVND (reference sequence). CDR3 sequence (DNA): TGTGCCAGCCAGACGCTATCAGGGGTCGGGGAGCTGTTTTTT. It is translated as CASQTLSGVGELFF.

The V and J genes are TRBV11-3 and TRBJ2-1, with D unclear. Germline CDR1 is SGHNT and CDR2 is YENEEA. This CDR3 spans 18 amino acids. The V and J ends lost 0 bases and 4 bases respectively, with 19 bases between them. As DNA, the CDR3 is TGTGCCAGCAGCTTAGATTCGACGGCCCCACAATTATACAATGAGCAGTTCTTC. This codes for CASSLDSTAPQLYNEQFF.

This clone was counted a few times. V gene TRBV19 combines with J gene TRBJ2-2; D is unclear. This CDR3 has 18 amino acids. Germline lookup yields CDR1 LNHDA and CDR2 SQIVND (reference sequence). Trimming took 3 bases from V and 1 from J, leaving 18 bases between them. The CDR3 spells CASSIPIGSSMNTGELFF. The CDR3 coding sequence is TGTGCCAGTAGTATCCCTATTGGCTCCTCTATGAACACCGGGGAGCTGTTTTTT.

The genes are TRBV5-1 and TRBJ1-3, with D perhaps matching TRBD1 (6 bases). The V end was cut by 3 bases, the J end by 4 bases, with 14 bases between. The CDR3 runs 15 residues. Per the germline V gene, CDR1 is SGHRS and CDR2 is YFSETQ. The CDR3 nucleotides are TGCGCCAGCAGCTCAACTGGACAGTTGGGAAACACCATATATTTT. Its protein product is CASSSTGQLGNTIYF. Complete variable domain (other parts from reference TRBV5-1 and TRBJ1-3): KAGVTQTPRYLIKTRGQQVTLSCSPISGHRSVSWYQQTPGQGLQFLFEYFSETQRNKGNFPGRFSGRQFSNSRSEMNVSTLELGDSALYLCASSSTGQLGNTIYFGEGSWLTVV.